The T cell receptor (beta chain) under discussion was sequenced for a study of blood T cell repertoires in COVID-19. Authors' data handling: Cell counts per sample came from amplifying reference gene primers. Clones were sequenced by immunoSEQ multiplex PCR, and TCRdb holds only the in-frame ones, with some missing. The D gene and trimming were derived from the DNA, and the V and J assignments and clone size from that table. Here the sample spans 200,000 to 250,000 clones, approximately 82% being singletons. The germline V and J ends were trimmed by 1 base and 4 bases, with 18 bases remaining between them. The CDR3 is 16 amino acids. In germline, CDR1 is SGHKS, CDR2 YYEKEE (reference sequence).

Sequences were obtained from peripheral blood. V gene TRBV5-5 combines with J gene TRBJ2-7, with D tentatively TRBD1 (5 bases). The TCR sequence derives from a man aged 30 to 45 who had recovered from COVID-19. The CDR3 reads CASSLKAVGAGYEQYF. For the CDR3, the DNA is TGTGCCAGCAGCTTGAAGGCGGTAGGGGCTGGTTACGAGCAGTACTTC.